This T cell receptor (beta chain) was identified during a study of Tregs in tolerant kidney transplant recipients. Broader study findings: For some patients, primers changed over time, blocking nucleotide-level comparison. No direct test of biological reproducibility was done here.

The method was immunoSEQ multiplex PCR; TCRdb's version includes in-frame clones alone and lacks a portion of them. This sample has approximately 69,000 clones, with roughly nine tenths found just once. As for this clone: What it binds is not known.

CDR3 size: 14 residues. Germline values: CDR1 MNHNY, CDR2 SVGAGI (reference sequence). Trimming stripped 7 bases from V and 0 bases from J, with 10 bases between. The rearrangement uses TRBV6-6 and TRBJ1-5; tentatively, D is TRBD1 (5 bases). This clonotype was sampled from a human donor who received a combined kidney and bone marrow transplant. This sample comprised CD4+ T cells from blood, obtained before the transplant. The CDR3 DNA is TGTGCCAGCACAGCGGGGGATAGCAATCAGCCCCAGCATTTT. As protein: CASTAGDSNQPQHF.